Included here is one T cell receptor beta chain sequence, with context. This clone was observed a handful of times. It has no known antigen specificity. No base quality values were provided; no much bigger clone lies one nucleotide off. This sample is part of a study of blood T cell repertoires in COVID-19 (dated by TCRdb to the early 2020s). Regarding the complete study: Samples from collaborators originated in the United States, Italy and Spain and spanned both the acute and convalescent phases of COVID-19. Where available, HLA class I and class II types were obtained from metadata supplied by the sample provider rather than from assay-based typing. Deeply sampled blood TCRbeta repertoires from subjects exposed to, actively infected with, or recovered from COVID-19 were included in the dataset. The prospective study material was composed of cDNA or gDNA derived from T cells, B-cell-depleted T cells, or PBMCs. The repertoires were released in a freely available public database meant as a resource for research on the immune response to SARS-CoV-2. Nearly every sample came with metadata listing a de-identified subject ID, COVID-19 status, age in years and sex. The samples were drawn from the first 160 participants of the ongoing ImmuneRACE study and from 1,254 subjects provided by 6 global collaborators. Broader findings and caveats from the paper: Clinical and demographic metadata were provided uncurated, with the amount varying by source and participant.

Collaborating institutions collected whole blood in K2EDTA tubes following their own protocols. For TCRbeta analysis, collaborators shipped samples in one of three forms: frozen whole blood, isolated PBMCs, or DNA extracted from either of those sample types. The CDR3 runs 15 residues from the cysteine to the phenylalanine. The retained sequence is limited to the CDR3, 45 bases, with the frame set at the first base. The V and J ends are trimmed by 4 bases and 0 bases, leaving 12 bases between them. For CDR1 and CDR2, the germline V gene lists MNHEY and SVGEGT. The immunoSEQ Assay, a bias-controlled multiplex PCR, was used to amplify TCRbeta CDR3 regions from genomic DNA. As for the original processing: The number of nucleated cells in each sample was estimated by amplification of reference gene primers within the assay. Sequence reads were collapsed and filtered to measure the absolute abundance of every unique TCRbeta CDR3 rearrangement. For each sample, productive Simpson clonality was calculated by taking the square root of Simpson's diversity index across productive rearrangements. The immuneACCESS repertoire file appears here via TCRdb, limited to in-frame rearrangements. These files lack a portion of the clones; in checked studies, under half of the deficit traces to unresolved V genes, and the cause of the others is not known. V, J and clone size reflect that table, while D and trimming were determined from the DNA. Present in this sample are approximately 110,000 clones, around 76% of which were seen just once. Clones ranked in the top ten supply just under 20% of the sample.

This clonotype originated in a woman in her sixties or seventies with acute or convalescent COVID-19. This receptor chain uses TRBV6-2 or TRBV6-3 and TRBJ1-1; too little of a D gene remains to name it. The sample comprised peripheral blood. The base sequence is TGTGCCAGCAGTTCGAGGGCAGGTGTGAACACTGAAGCTTTCTTT. This translates into CASSSRAGVNTEAFF.